This is a list of T cell receptor beta chains from one sample in a study of T cell repertoires in cytomegalovirus infection. TCRdb reanalysed the reads using MiXCR and keeps one entry per CDR3 protein. Found here are 740,000 or so distinct CDR3 sequences, about a third of them singletons; the top ten hold around 3%. Sequenced input: PBMCs. These receptors were taken from a human donor in good health (CMV status not recorded). Some clones in this sample may be carry-over from other donors' samples. Both conserved end residues are part of each CDR3. A D gene is named only where the DNA matches it firmly. Clone size appears in some rows only: once, few, many, or a class for an expanded clone.

14,many,TRBV7-2,TRBJ1-2,.,TGTGCCAGCAGCTTCGGCAGGGCGGCCTATGGCTACACCTTC,CASSFGRAAYGYTF
14,.,TRBV5-8,TRBJ1-2,.,TGTGCCAGCAGCTTGGTCGACTTTTCGGGGGGCTACACCTTC,CASSLVDFSGGYTF
15,few,TRBV6-1,TRBJ2-3,TRBD2,TGTGCCAGCAGTGTTGTAGCGGGGAACACAGATACGCAGTATTTT,CASSVVAGNTDTQYF
13,.,TRBV28,TRBJ1-6,.,TGTGCCAGCAATACAGACGGACGATCACCCCTCAACTTT,CASNTDGRSPLNF
14,.,TRBV6-6,TRBJ1-5,TRBD1,TGTGCCAGCACCAAGACAGGGAGGGCTCAGCCCCAGCATTTT,CASTKTGRAQPQHF
13,.,TRBV20-1,TRBJ2-7,.,TGCAGTGCAGATGGTGGGGGATCCTACGAGCAGTACTTC,CSADGGGSYEQYF
15,.,TRBV20-1,TRBJ2-1,.,TGCAGTGCTAGAGGAGCTCCCAGGGAGGGGGGTGAGCAGTTCTTC,CSARGAPREGGEQFF
15,few,TRBV20-1,TRBJ2-1,.,TGCAGTGCTTCTCTGCCTAGGGCCTTATCCAGTGAGCAGTTCTTC,CSASLPRALSSEQFF
15,.,TRBV12-3/TRBV12-4,TRBJ1-1,.,TGTGCCAGCAGTTTAGGTGTACCGGAGGACACTGAAGCTTTCTTT,CASSLGVPEDTEAFF
16,.,TRBV19,TRBJ1-3,.,TGTGCCAGTAGTCTAGGCCGGGCCCTCTCTGGAAACACCATATATTTT,CASSLGRALSGNTIYF
13,many,TRBV7-2,TRBJ2-7,.,TGTGCCAGCAGCTCGGACTTCCCCTACGAGCAGTACTTC,CASSSDFPYEQYF
12,.,TRBV14,TRBJ1-2,.,TGTGCCAGCAGCCGAGCCCACTATGGCTACACCTTC,CASSRAHYGYTF
15,few,TRBV11-2,TRBJ2-5,.,TGTGCCAGCAGCTTAGATCCAGGACCACAAGAGACCCAGTACTTC,CASSLDPGPQETQYF
14,many,TRBV7-6,TRBJ2-3,.,TGTGCCAGCAGCTTAGCGGGGGAAACAGATACGCAGTATTTT,CASSLAGETDTQYF
13,few,TRBV20-1,TRBJ2-2,.,TGCAGTGCTAACCGGGCCCACACCGGGGAGCTGTTTTTT,CSANRAHTGELFF
13,.,TRBV6-5,TRBJ1-1,.,TGTGCCAGCAGTTACATGGGGGACACTGAAGCTTTCTTT,CASSYMGDTEAFF
13,.,TRBV30,TRBJ1-1,.,TGTGCCTGGAGTAGAAAAATGAACACTGAAGCTTTCTTT,CAWSRKMNTEAFF